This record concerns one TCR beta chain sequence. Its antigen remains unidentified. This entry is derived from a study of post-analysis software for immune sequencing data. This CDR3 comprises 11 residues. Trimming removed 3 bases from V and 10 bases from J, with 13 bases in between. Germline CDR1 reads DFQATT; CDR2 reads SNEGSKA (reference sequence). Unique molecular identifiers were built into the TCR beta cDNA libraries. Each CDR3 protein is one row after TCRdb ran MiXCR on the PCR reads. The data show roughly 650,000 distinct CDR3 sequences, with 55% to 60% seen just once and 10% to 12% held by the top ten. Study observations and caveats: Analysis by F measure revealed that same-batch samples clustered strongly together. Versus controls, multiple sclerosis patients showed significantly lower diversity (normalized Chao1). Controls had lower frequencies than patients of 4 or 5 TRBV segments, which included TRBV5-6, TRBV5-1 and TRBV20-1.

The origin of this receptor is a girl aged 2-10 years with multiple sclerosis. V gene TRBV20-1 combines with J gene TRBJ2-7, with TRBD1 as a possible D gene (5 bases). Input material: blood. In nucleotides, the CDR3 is TGCAGTGCTAGGGGGCTTCATAACCAGTACTTC. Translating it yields CSARGLHNQYF.